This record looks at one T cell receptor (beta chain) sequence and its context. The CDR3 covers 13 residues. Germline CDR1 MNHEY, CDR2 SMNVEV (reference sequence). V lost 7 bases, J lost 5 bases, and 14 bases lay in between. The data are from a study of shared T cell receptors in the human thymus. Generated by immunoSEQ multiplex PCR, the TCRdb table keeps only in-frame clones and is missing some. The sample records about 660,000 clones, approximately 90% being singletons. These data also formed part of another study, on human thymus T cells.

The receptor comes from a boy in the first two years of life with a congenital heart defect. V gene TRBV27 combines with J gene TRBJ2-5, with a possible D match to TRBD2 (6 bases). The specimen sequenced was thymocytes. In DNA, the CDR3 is TGTGCCAGCACCCCACGGGGGAAGGAGACCCAGTACTTC. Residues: CASTPRGKETQYF.